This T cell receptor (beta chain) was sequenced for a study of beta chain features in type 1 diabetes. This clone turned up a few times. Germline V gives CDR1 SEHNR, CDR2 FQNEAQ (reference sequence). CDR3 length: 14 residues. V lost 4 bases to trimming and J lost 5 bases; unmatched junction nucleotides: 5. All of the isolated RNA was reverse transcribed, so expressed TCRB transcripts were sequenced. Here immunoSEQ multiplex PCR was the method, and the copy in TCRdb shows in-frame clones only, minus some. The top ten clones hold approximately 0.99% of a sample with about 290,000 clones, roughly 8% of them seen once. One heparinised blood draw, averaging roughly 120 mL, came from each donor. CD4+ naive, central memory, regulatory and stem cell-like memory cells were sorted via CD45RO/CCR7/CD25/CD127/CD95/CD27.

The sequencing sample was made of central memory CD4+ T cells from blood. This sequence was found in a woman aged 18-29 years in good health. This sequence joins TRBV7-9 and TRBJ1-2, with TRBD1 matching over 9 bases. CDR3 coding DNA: TGTGCCAGCAGCTCACAGGGGGCGCGGTATGGCTACACCTTC. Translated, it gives CASSSQGARYGYTF.